The rows below give T cell receptor beta chains drawn from one sample of a study of blood T cell repertoires in COVID-19. The assay was immunoSEQ multiplex PCR, and TCRdb's table has in-frame clones only and misses some. The sample lists under 95,000 clones, 82% seen once, with more than 1% in the top ten. Sample: peripheral blood. The receptors were gathered from a woman older than 75 with acute or convalescent COVID-19. Both conserved end residues are part of each CDR3. D genes are given only for firm matches. Clone sizes are given selectively: once, few, many, or a class where the clone is expanded.

-	TRBD2	TRBV28	TRBJ2-7	CASSRRLASEQYF	TGTGCCAGCAGCCGACGACTAGCATCCGAGCAGTACTTC
-	-	TRBV21-1	TRBJ2-1	CASSNLGLAGENEQFF	TGTGCCAGCAGCAACCTCGGACTAGCGGGAGAGAATGAGCAGTTCTTC
-	TRBD1	TRBV7-9	TRBJ2-7	CASSPRDRVYEQYF	TGTGCCAGCAGCCCTCGGGACAGGGTTTACGAGCAGTACTTC
once	TRBD2	TRBV19	TRBJ2-5	CASSWVAGSDRQETQYF	TGTGCCAGTAGTTGGGTAGCGGGGTCGGATCGCCAAGAGACCCAGTACTTC
-	TRBD1	TRBV7-9	TRBJ1-6	CASSLGQGILNPLHF	TGTGCCAGCAGCTTAGGACAGGGCATTTTAAATCCCCTCCACTTT
-	-	TRBV18	TRBJ1-5	CASSPTGHSNQPQHF	TGTGCCAGCTCACCGACAGGCCATAGCAATCAGCCCCAGCATTTT
-	-	TRBV5-4	TRBJ1-2	CASSLNRVGYTF	TGTGCCAGCAGCTTGAACAGGGTCGGCTACACCTTC
-	TRBD1	TRBV6-5	TRBJ1-6	CASRGDSNSPLHF	TGTGCCAGCAGGGGGGACAGTAATTCACCCCTCCACTTT
-	TRBD2	TRBV24-1	TRBJ2-2	CATSHPSGPNTGELFF	TGTGCCACCAGCCACCCTAGCGGGCCGAACACCGGGGAGCTGTTTTTT
-	-	TRBV7-9	TRBJ1-5	CASSMGDQPQHF	TGTGCCAGCAGCATGGGAGATCAGCCCCAGCATTTT
-	TRBD2	TRBV19	TRBJ2-2	CASSWVGLAGDTGELFF	TGTGCCAGCAGTTGGGTGGGCCTAGCGGGGGACACCGGGGAGCTGTTTTTT
-	-	TRBV3-1/TRBV3-2	TRBJ1-3	CASSHIPARGGGGNTIYF	TGTGCCAGCAGCCACATTCCAGCACGGGGCGGGGGTGGAAACACCATATATTTT
-	TRBD2	TRBV7-9	TRBJ2-3	CASSFSGRSADTQYF	TGTGCCAGCAGCTTTAGCGGGAGATCCGCAGATACGCAGTATTTT
-	-	TRBV4-2	TRBJ2-3	CASSQPELSTDTQYF	TGTGCCAGCAGCCAACCCGAACTCTCCACAGATACGCAGTATTTT
-	TRBD2	TRBV12-3/TRBV12-4	TRBJ2-3	CASSLLAGDAQYF	TGTGCCAGCAGTTTACTAGCGGGAGATGCGCAGTATTTT
-	-	TRBV12-2	TRBJ2-1	CASRLSLAGGSTDEQFF	TGTGCAAGTCGCTTAAGTTTAGCGGGAGGGTCTACGGATGAGCAGTTCTTC
-	-	TRBV7-2	TRBJ1-3	CASSPMQGNTIYF	TGTGCCAGCAGTCCTATGCAAGGAAACACCATATATTTT
-	TRBD2	TRBV2	TRBJ2-1	CASSEGLAANEQFF	TGTGCCAGCAGTGAAGGGCTAGCGGCCAATGAGCAGTTCTTC
-	-	TRBV3-1/TRBV3-2	TRBJ1-1	CASSQVGGDTEAFF	TGTGCCAGCAGCCAAGTCGGCGGAGACACTGAAGCTTTCTTT
few	-	TRBV5-1	TRBJ2-7	CASSLRQSQTYEQYF	TGCGCCAGCAGCCTTAGACAGAGTCAAACCTACGAGCAGTACTTC
-	TRBD1	TRBV7-9	TRBJ2-1	CASSTGQGARSNEQFF	TGTGCCAGCAGCACAGGACAGGGGGCTCGCTCCAATGAGCAGTTCTTC
few	-	TRBV7-2	TRBJ2-2	CASRRSGNTGELFF	TGTGCCAGCAGACGGAGCGGAAACACCGGGGAGCTGTTTTTT
few	TRBD1	TRBV5-1	TRBJ1-2	CASSWGQGDPYTF	TGCGCCAGCAGTTGGGGACAGGGTGATCCCTACACCTTC
-	TRBD2	TRBV7-3	TRBJ2-1	CASSLVPAGGDEQFF	TGTGCCAGCAGCTTAGTTCCAGCGGGGGGTGATGAGCAGTTCTTC
-	-	TRBV18	TRBJ2-4	CASSPPRDKNIQYF	TGTGCCAGCTCACCGCCCAGGGATAAAAACATTCAGTACTTC
once	TRBD1	TRBV6-1	TRBJ1-2	CASSEAPTGGPYGYTF	TGTGCCAGCAGTGAAGCTCCGACAGGGGGCCCCTATGGCTACACCTTC
-	-	TRBV19	TRBJ2-1	CASKTGVDEQFF	TGTGCCAGTAAAACGGGAGTCGATGAGCAGTTCTTC
-	-	TRBV5-6	TRBJ2-3	CASSLVDTQYF	TGTGCCAGCAGTTTAGTAGATACGCAGTATTTT
-	TRBD2	TRBV19	TRBJ2-2	CARPGLAGGQVGELFF	TGTGCCAGACCGGGACTAGCGGGGGGCCAGGTGGGGGAGCTGTTTTTT
-	-	TRBV6-5	TRBJ1-2	CASIREGKYNYGYTF	TGTGCCAGCATAAGGGAGGGCAAGTATAACTATGGCTACACCTTC
-	-	TRBV28	TRBJ1-2	CASSSFGGRAGYTF	TGTGCCAGCAGTTCCTTCGGGGGGCGCGCTGGCTACACCTTC
once	TRBD1	TRBV2	TRBJ1-2	CASSYKDRGVGYTF	TGTGCCAGCAGCTATAAGGACAGGGGAGTTGGCTACACCTTC
-	-	TRBV5-4	TRBJ2-3	CASSLPGGGTDTQYF	TGTGCCAGCAGCTTGCCTGGGGGCGGCACAGATACGCAGTATTTT
-	-	TRBV21-1	TRBJ2-3	CASSKFNHTTSGTDTQYF	TGTGCCAGCAGCAAATTCAACCACACCACTAGCGGAACAGATACGCAGTATTTT
once	-	TRBV5-6	TRBJ2-1	CASGTVNEQFF	TGTGCCAGTGGCACCGTCAATGAGCAGTTCTTC
-	-	TRBV28	TRBJ2-1	CASSLSGGLLETIEQFF	TGTGCCAGCAGTCTATCCGGGGGGCTTCTGGAGACAATTGAGCAGTTCTTC
-	-	TRBV29-1	TRBJ2-5	CSVHSRGVPQETQYF	TGCAGCGTTCATTCCAGGGGAGTCCCACAAGAGACCCAGTACTTC
once	-	TRBV28	TRBJ1-2	CASSSPGQGYGYTF	TGTGCCAGCAGTTCACCGGGACAAGGCTATGGCTACACCTTC
-	-	TRBV29-1	TRBJ2-1	CSVVWAGNEQFF	TGCAGCGTTGTATGGGCAGGGAATGAGCAGTTCTTC
-	TRBD1	TRBV3-1/TRBV3-2	TRBJ1-5	CASSHSDRGRQPQHF	TGTGCCAGCAGCCATTCGGACAGGGGGCGTCAGCCCCAGCATTTT
-	-	TRBV5-1	TRBJ2-3	CASSLAGDTDTQYF	TGCGCCAGCAGCTTGGCAGGGGACACAGATACGCAGTATTTT
-	-	TRBV5-1	TRBJ2-2	CASSFNGGSGELFF	TGCGCCAGCAGCTTTAACGGGGGAAGTGGGGAGCTGTTTTTT
-	TRBD1	TRBV7-6	TRBJ2-2	CASRGQGGSANTGELFF	TGTGCCAGCAGAGGACAGGGGGGCAGCGCGAACACCGGGGAGCTGTTTTTT
-	TRBD2	TRBV5-5	TRBJ2-1	CASSLVGTSGGASNEQFF	TGTGCCAGCAGCTTGGTAGGGACTAGCGGGGGGGCATCGAATGAGCAGTTCTTC
-	TRBD2	TRBV3-1/TRBV3-2	TRBJ2-2	CASNPGGYTGELFF	TGTGCCAGCAACCCGGGGGGGTACACCGGGGAGCTGTTTTTT
-	-	TRBV11-3	TRBJ1-1	CASSLTWGGLRNTEAFF	TGTGCCAGCAGCCTCACTTGGGGGGGACTCCGGAACACTGAAGCTTTCTTT
few	-	TRBV24-1	TRBJ1-5	CATSATGNQPQHF	TGTGCCACCAGTGCCACAGGGAATCAGCCCCAGCATTTT
-	TRBD1	TRBV7-3	TRBJ1-2	CASSLDRGSYGYTF	TGTGCCAGCAGCTTGGACAGGGGCAGCTATGGCTACACCTTC
-	-	TRBV2	TRBJ1-2	CASKKDSAGGYTF	TGTGCCAGCAAAAAAGATTCAGCGGGAGGCTACACCTTC
-	-	TRBV2	TRBJ1-5	CASSEGTNQPQHF	TGTGCCAGCAGTGAGGGCACCAATCAGCCCCAGCATTTT
-	-	TRBV6-1	TRBJ1-2	CASSEVQGIYGYTF	TGTGCCAGCAGTGAGGTACAGGGTATCTATGGCTACACCTTC
-	TRBD2	TRBV5-6	TRBJ2-7	CASSFELREDYEQYF	TGTGCCAGCAGTTTCGAGTTGCGGGAGGATTACGAGCAGTACTTC